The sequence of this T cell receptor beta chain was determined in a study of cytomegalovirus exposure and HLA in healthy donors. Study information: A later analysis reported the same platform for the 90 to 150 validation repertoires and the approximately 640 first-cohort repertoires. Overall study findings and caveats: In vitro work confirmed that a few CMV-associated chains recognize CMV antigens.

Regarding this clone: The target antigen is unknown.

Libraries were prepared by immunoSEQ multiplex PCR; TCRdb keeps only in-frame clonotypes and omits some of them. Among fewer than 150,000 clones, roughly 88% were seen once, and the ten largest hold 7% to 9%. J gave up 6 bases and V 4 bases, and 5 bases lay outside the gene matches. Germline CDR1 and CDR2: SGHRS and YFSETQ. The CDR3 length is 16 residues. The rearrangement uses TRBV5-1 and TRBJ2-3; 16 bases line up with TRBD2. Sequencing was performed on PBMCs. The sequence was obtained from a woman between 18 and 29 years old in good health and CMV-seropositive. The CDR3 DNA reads TGCGCCAGCAGCGTGGGACTAGCGGGAGGGTTGGATACGCAGTATTTT. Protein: CASSVGLAGGLDTQYF.